This entry concerns a single T cell receptor beta chain. The entry originates in a study of blood T cell repertoires in COVID-19. For the study at large: T cells, B-cell-depleted T cells, or PBMCs supplied cDNA or gDNA.

Original processing notes: Nucleated cell number was recorded as an estimate derived from reference gene primer amplification. Produced via immunoSEQ multiplex PCR; TCRdb's table is partial and in-frame only. The V and J calls and clone size come from that table; D and trimming were worked out from the DNA. The repertoire holds around 140,000 clones, with 84% as singletons. Trimming left V 4 bases short and J 7 bases short, with 10 bases between. The CDR3 is 13 residues long. CDR1 is LNHDA and CDR2 is SQIVND in the germline V gene (reference sequence). The clonotype originates from a human donor in a cohort sampled during active COVID-19. This chain links TRBV19 with TRBJ1-4; D gene uncertain. The sequencing input was peripheral blood. This CDR3 is CASSTFTGEKLFF. Here the CDR3 DNA reads TGTGCCAGTAGTACTTTCACCGGTGAAAAACTGTTTTTT.